This TCR beta chain was observed in a study of regulatory T cells in long-lasting Graves disease. Indicated time point: newly diagnosed GD, antithyroid drugs for less than 3 months. PBMC RNA was the source of the TCR library. CDR1 is SNHLY and CDR2 is FYNNEI in the germline V gene. After removal of 4 bases from V and 9 bases from J, the junction contained 8 bases not matched to a gene. This CDR3 region has 14 residues. Sequencing libraries for TCR beta were prepared with iRepertoire HTBI primers and Arm-PCR of CDR3 regions. Using its own MiXCR run on the multiplex PCR reads, TCRdb lists one record per CDR3 protein. Of 410,000 or so distinct CDR3 sequences detected, just under 15% appear once; the ten largest clones hold 16%. This sample was also put to use in a study of T cells in Graves' hyperthyroidism and ophthalmopathy. This second study notes: Ophthalmopathy was identified by the model a median about six months ahead of onset.

The clonotype originates from a woman between 25 and 40 years old with Graves disease. The specimen comprised peripheral blood mononuclear cells (PBMCs), sampled at new diagnosis, from a patient treated with antithyroid drugs. The rearrangement uses TRBV2 and TRBJ2-1, with 8 bases matching TRBD2. CDR3 sequence: CASSGTAGEIEQFF. The CDR3 region has the DNA TGTGCCAGCAGTGGTACAGCGGGAGAGATTGAGCAGTTCTTC.